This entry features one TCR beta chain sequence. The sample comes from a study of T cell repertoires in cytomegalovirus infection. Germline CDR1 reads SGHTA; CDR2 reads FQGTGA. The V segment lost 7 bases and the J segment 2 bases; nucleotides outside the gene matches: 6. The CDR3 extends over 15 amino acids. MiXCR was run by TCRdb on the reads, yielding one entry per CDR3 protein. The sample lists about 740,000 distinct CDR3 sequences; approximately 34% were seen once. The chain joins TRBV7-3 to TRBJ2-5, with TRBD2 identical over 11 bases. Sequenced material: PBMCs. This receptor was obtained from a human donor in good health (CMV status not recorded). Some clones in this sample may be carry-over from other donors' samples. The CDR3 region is CASTLRLAGQETQYF. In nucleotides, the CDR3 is TGTGCCAGCACCCTACGACTAGCGGGGCAAGAGACCCAGTACTTC.